These T cell receptor beta chains were read from a single sample in a study of shared clonotypes between healthy human individuals. The protocol was immunoSEQ multiplex PCR, while the TCRdb copy is restricted to in-frame clones and leaves out a portion. The table shows more than 2 million clones, with about 93% occurring only once. Material: naive CD8+ T cells from PBMCs. These receptors came from a man between 18 and 35 years old in good health. Some clones in this sample may be carry-over from other donors' samples. Each CDR3 is given with its conserved first and last residue. The D gene is left open where the match is weak. Not every row has a clone size; where given, it reads once, few, many or a size class.

j_gene,v_gene,abundance,d_gene,CDR3nt,CDR3aa
TRBJ2-7,TRBV7-7,NA,NA,TGTGCCAGCAGCCCCCGAGGACACTCCTCCTACGAGCAGTACTTC,CASSPRGHSSYEQYF
TRBJ1-2,TRBV27,NA,NA,TGTGCCAGCAGTTTATCTCGGGGGCGGCAGGGATATGGCTACACCTTC,CASSLSRGRQGYGYTF
TRBJ1-3,TRBV6-1,few,NA,TGTGCCAGCAGTCCCACAGGGAGGTTTAACACCATATATTTT,CASSPTGRFNTIYF
TRBJ2-5,TRBV15,once,NA,TGTGCCACCAGCAGAGATAAGGCAGGGCTAGAGACCCAGTACTTC,CATSRDKAGLETQYF
TRBJ1-5,TRBV6-5,NA,NA,TGTGCCAGCTCCTTAGGGGATCAGCCCCAGCATTTT,CASSLGDQPQHF
TRBJ1-4,TRBV4-3,NA,TRBD1,TGCGCCAGCAGCCAGGGGAGCGGACAGGCGGTCGAAAAACTGTTTTTT,CASSQGSGQAVEKLFF
TRBJ2-7,TRBV27,NA,NA,TGTGCCAGCACCCCCCCGAACTCCTACGAGCAGTACTTC,CASTPPNSYEQYF
TRBJ2-7,TRBV9,NA,NA,TGTGCCAGCAGCCCTATGGGGGGAGAGGAGAACGAGCAGTACTTC,CASSPMGGEENEQYF
TRBJ1-1,TRBV4-1,NA,NA,TGCGCCAGCAGCCAAGATAGTTGGGGCTCTGAAGCTTTCTTT,CASSQDSWGSEAFF
TRBJ1-1,TRBV25-1,NA,TRBD1,TGTGCCAGCAAACAGGGGGTGAACACTGAAGCTTTCTTT,CASKQGVNTEAFF
TRBJ1-2,TRBV7-4,NA,NA,TGTGCCAGCAGCCCCGACAGCTATGGCTACACCTTC,CASSPDSYGYTF
TRBJ2-7,TRBV27,NA,NA,TGTGCCAGCCGAGTCGGGACGCAAGCCCCCTACGAGCAGTACTTC,CASRVGTQAPYEQYF
TRBJ2-5,TRBV5-6,NA,NA,TGTGCCAGCAGCTTTCTAGGGGCCCAGTACTTC,CASSFLGAQYF
TRBJ1-1,TRBV4-1,NA,TRBD1,TGCGCCAGCAGCCAGCCGAGGACAGGTTCAACTGAAGCTTTCTTT,CASSQPRTGSTEAFF
TRBJ2-7,TRBV7-8,NA,NA,TGTGCCAGCAGCCCACTGGGGGCTGTTGGGGAGCAGTACTTC,CASSPLGAVGEQYF
TRBJ2-5,TRBV28,NA,TRBD1,TGTGCCAGCAGTTTTCTTCGGACAGGGGAGGGTAAGACCCAGTACTTC,CASSFLRTGEGKTQYF
TRBJ2-2,TRBV7-3,NA,NA,TGTGCCAGCAGCTTAATTCTCTCCACCGGGGAGCTGTTTTTT,CASSLILSTGELFF
TRBJ2-7,TRBV19,NA,TRBD1,TGTGCCAGTAGTCCGGAGCCCGGGACAGGCATTTTCAGGAGCTCCTACGAGCAGTACTTC,CASSPEPGTGIFRSSYEQYF
TRBJ2-1,TRBV7-9,NA,NA,TGTGCCAGCAGCTATCCCGGGACTTCCTACAATGAGCAGTTCTTC,CASSYPGTSYNEQFF
TRBJ1-5,TRBV7-2,NA,TRBD1,TGTGCCAGCAGCTTAGGGGGCTGGGACAGCTATAGCAATCAGCCCCAGCATTTT,CASSLGGWDSYSNQPQHF
TRBJ2-1,TRBV11-3,NA,TRBD2,TGTGCCAGCAGCCACGGGGGACTAAAGCAGTTCTTC,CASSHGGLKQFF
TRBJ2-2,TRBV20-1,once,NA,TGCAGTGCCCACGGAACCGGGGAGCTGTTTTTT,CSAHGTGELFF
TRBJ2-7,TRBV11-2,NA,NA,TGTGCCAGCAGCTTAGGCGGTCGCGAGCAGTACTTC,CASSLGGREQYF
TRBJ2-1,TRBV4-1,NA,TRBD2,TGCGCCAGCAGCCAAGATACTAGCGGTTACAATGAGCAGTTCTTC,CASSQDTSGYNEQFF
TRBJ2-7,TRBV6-5,NA,TRBD1,TGTGCCAGCAGTTACTCGGGGACAGGGATCGAGCAGTACTTC,CASSYSGTGIEQYF
TRBJ2-5,TRBV1,NA,NA,TGCACCAGCAGCCAAGATCTCCTCGGGAGGGCCTTAGAGACCCAGTACTTC,CTSSQDLLGRALETQYF
TRBJ1-5,TRBV10-3,NA,TRBD1,TGTGCCATCAGTGAGTCGACAGGGAATCAGCCCCAGCATTTT,CAISESTGNQPQHF
TRBJ2-1,TRBV6-1,NA,TRBD2,TGTGCCAGCCGACCCAGCGGGAGCTCCTACAATGAGCAGTTCTTC,CASRPSGSSYNEQFF
TRBJ2-5,TRBV5-1,NA,TRBD1,TGCGCCAGCAGCGACCGGGACAGGGGCCAAGAGACCCAGTACTTC,CASSDRDRGQETQYF
TRBJ2-6,TRBV28,NA,NA,TGTGCCAGCAGTACCTCCCTGGAAGGTTCTGGGGCCAACGTCCTGACTTTC,CASSTSLEGSGANVLTF
TRBJ1-2,TRBV29-1,NA,NA,TGCAGCGTTGAAAGTGCTAACTATGGCTACACCTTC,CSVESANYGYTF
TRBJ2-7,TRBV29-1,NA,TRBD1,TGCAGCGTACGGACAGGTATTGTCTACGAGCAGTACTTC,CSVRTGIVYEQYF
TRBJ1-1,TRBV27,NA,NA,TGTGCCAGCAGTTTAGGGCTTGCCTTGTTGAACACTGAAGCTTTCTTT,CASSLGLALLNTEAFF
TRBJ1-1,TRBV30,NA,TRBD1,TGTGCCTGGAGGCGGGACAGGGCTACCACTGAAGCTTTCTTT,CAWRRDRATTEAFF
TRBJ2-7,TRBV27,NA,NA,TGTGCCAGCAGTTTATTTGGTCAGGGGTCCGAGCAGTACTTC,CASSLFGQGSEQYF
TRBJ2-1,TRBV5-8,NA,TRBD2,TGTGCCAGCAGCTGGGGACTAGCGGATGAGCAGTTCTTC,CASSWGLADEQFF
TRBJ1-1,TRBV28,once,NA,TGTGCCAGCAGTCCGGACATGCCCCTCCCGAACACTGAAGCTTTCTTT,CASSPDMPLPNTEAFF
TRBJ1-5,TRBV6-5,NA,NA,TGTGCCAGCAGTAAGACACTGTATAGCAATCAGCCCCAGCATTTT,CASSKTLYSNQPQHF
TRBJ2-5,TRBV9,NA,NA,TGTGCCAGCAGCGTATCCGGGGCCCAAGAGACCCAGTACTTC,CASSVSGAQETQYF